This TCR beta chain was recorded in a study of CD8 T cells in Susac syndrome. Sequencing targeted TCR beta in blood CD8+ and CD4+ T cells. Germline trimming cut 6 bases from V and 5 bases from J; bases unmatched to any gene: 12. The length of the CDR3 is 15 residues. CDR1 MNHEY and CDR2 SMNVEV come from the germline V gene (reference sequence). Random hexamers were used to reverse transcribe an amount of roughly 0.5 to 1 ug RNA. TCRdb reanalysed the immunoSEQ multiplex PCR reads using MiXCR and keeps one entry per CDR3 protein. The sample shows around 200,000 distinct CDR3 sequences, about 95% of them seen only once.

The sequence derives from a human donor with multiple sclerosis. This sequence joins TRBV27 and TRBJ2-7, with TRBD1 matching 8 bases. Sequencing was carried out using CD4+ T cells from PBMCs. CDR3 amino acids: CASSPGRQGSNEQYF. DNA of the CDR3: TGTGCCAGCAGCCCGGGTCGACAGGGGAGCAACGAGCAGTACTTC.